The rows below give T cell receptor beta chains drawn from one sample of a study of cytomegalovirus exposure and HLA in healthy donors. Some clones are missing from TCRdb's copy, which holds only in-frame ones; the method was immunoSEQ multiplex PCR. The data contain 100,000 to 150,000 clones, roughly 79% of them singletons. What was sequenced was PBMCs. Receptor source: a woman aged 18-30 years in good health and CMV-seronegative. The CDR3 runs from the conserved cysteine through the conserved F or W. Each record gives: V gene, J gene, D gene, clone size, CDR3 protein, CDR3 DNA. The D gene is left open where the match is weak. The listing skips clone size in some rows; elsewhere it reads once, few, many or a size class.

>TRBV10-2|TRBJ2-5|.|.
CASSLNLGETQYF
TGCGCCAGCAGTCTAAACTTGGGCGAGACCCAGTACTTC
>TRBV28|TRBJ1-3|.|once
CASSSPPVGNTIYF
TGTGCCAGCAGTTCTCCCCCAGTTGGAAACACCATATATTTT
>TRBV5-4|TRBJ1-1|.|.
CASRRANTEAFF
TGTGCCAGTAGGAGAGCGAACACTGAAGCTTTCTTT
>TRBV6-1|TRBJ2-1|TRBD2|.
CASSAGWASGSYEQFF
TGTGCCAGCAGTGCTGGGTGGGCTAGCGGGAGCTATGAGCAGTTCTTC
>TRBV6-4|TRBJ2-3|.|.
CASSDRGTDTQYF
TGTGCCAGCAGTGACCGGGGCACAGATACGCAGTATTTT
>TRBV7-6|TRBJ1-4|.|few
CASSPGGEGEKLFF
TGTGCCAGCAGCCCCGGGGGGGAGGGCGAAAAACTGTTTTTT
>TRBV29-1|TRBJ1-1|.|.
CSVGDQGGNTEAFF
TGCAGCGTCGGAGATCAGGGTGGCAACACTGAAGCTTTCTTT
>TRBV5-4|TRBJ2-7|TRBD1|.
CASSDRGLYEQYF
TGTGCCAGCAGTGACAGGGGGCTGTATGAGCAGTACTTC
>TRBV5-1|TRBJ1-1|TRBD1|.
CASSGGQGLNTEAFF
TGCGCCAGCAGCGGTGGACAGGGGTTGAACACTGAAGCTTTCTTT
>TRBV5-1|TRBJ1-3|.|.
CASSLYLSASGNTIYF
TGCGCCAGCAGCTTGTATCTCAGCGCCTCTGGAAACACCATATATTTT
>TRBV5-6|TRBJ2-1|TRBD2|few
CASSPGGSGVEQFF
TGTGCCAGCAGCCCCGGGGGGAGCGGGGTTGAGCAGTTCTTC
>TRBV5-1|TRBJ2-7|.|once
CASSLRGGSDGEQYF
TGCGCCAGCAGCTTGAGGGGGGGCTCCGATGGGGAGCAGTACTTC
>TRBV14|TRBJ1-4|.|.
CASSQFFGEKLFF
TGTGCCAGCAGCCAGTTCTTTGGCGAAAAACTGTTTTTT
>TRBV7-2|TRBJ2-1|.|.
CASSLYGGTRYNEQFF
TGTGCCAGCAGCTTATATGGCGGGACTCGCTACAATGAGCAGTTCTTC
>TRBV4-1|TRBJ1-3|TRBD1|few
CASSQARGTGVDTIYF
TGCGCCAGCAGCCAAGCCCGGGGGACAGGGGTAGACACCATATATTTT
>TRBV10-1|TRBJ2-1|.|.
CASSGNGRVF
TGCGCCAGCAGTGGCAACGGCCGGGTCTTC
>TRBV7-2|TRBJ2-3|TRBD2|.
CASSLLAGGGTQYF
TGTGCCAGCAGCCTTCTAGCGGGAGGGGGTACGCAGTATTTT
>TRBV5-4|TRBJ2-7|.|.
CASTAEGGLYEQYF
TGTGCCAGCACAGCTGAGGGGGGGCTCTACGAGCAGTACTTC
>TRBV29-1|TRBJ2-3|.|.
CSVEGGSGASTDTQYF
TGCAGCGTTGAAGGTGGCAGCGGAGCTAGCACAGATACGCAGTATTTT
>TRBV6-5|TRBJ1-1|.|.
CASSYSAGWVAEAFF
TGTGCCAGCAGTTACTCGGCAGGGTGGGTCGCTGAAGCTTTCTTT
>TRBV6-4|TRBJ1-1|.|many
CASSEGGVTEAFF
TGTGCCAGCAGTGAGGGGGGAGTAACTGAAGCTTTCTTT
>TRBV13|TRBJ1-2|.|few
CASHTQAGRGYTF
TGTGCCAGCCATACCCAGGCGGGGAGGGGCTACACCTTC
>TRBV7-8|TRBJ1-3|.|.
CASTGGSHSGNTIYF
TGTGCCAGCACAGGCGGGTCCCACTCTGGAAACACCATATATTTT
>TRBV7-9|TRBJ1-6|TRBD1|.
CAIPRGADRGGSPLHF
TGTGCCATCCCTCGTGGGGCCGACAGGGGCGGTTCACCCCTCCACTTT
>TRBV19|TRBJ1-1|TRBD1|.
CASNPGQGFSGTEAFF
TGTGCCAGTAACCCGGGACAGGGGTTTTCGGGCACTGAAGCTTTCTTT
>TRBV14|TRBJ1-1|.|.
CASSQESSVGPAFF
TGTGCCAGCAGCCAAGAGAGTAGTGTTGGTCCAGCTTTCTTT
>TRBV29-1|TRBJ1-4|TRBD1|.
CSVEEQTGGKSEKLFF
TGCAGCGTTGAAGAACAGACAGGGGGTAAAAGCGAAAAACTGTTTTTT
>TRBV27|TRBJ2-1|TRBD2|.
CASSFGVSGRSEQFF
TGTGCCAGCAGTTTCGGTGTTAGCGGGAGATCTGAGCAGTTCTTC
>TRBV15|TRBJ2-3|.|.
CATSRDRASTDTQYF
TGTGCCACCAGCAGAGATAGAGCTAGCACAGATACGCAGTATTTT
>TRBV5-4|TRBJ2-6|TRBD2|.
CASSQGTSSSGANVLTF
TGTGCCAGCAGCCAAGGGACTAGCAGCTCTGGGGCCAACGTCCTGACTTTC
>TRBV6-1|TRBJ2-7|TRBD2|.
CASSGLAGGLEQYF
TGTGCCAGCAGCGGACTAGCGGGAGGGCTCGAGCAGTACTTC
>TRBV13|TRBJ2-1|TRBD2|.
CASRLGTSGNNEQFF
TGTGCCAGCAGACTCGGGACTAGCGGGAACAATGAGCAGTTCTTC
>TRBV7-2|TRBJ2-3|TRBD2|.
CATSAGTSGTDTQYF
TGTGCCACCTCCGCCGGGACTAGCGGTACAGATACGCAGTATTTT
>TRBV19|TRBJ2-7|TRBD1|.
CASSSGQINEQYF
TGTGCCAGTAGTTCGGGACAGATCAACGAGCAGTACTTC
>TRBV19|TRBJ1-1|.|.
CASSPRDTEAFF
TGTGCCAGTAGTCCTAGAGACACTGAAGCTTTCTTT
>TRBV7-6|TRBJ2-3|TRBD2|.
CASSLQAGADTQYF
TGTGCCAGCAGCTTACAAGCGGGAGCTGATACGCAGTATTTT
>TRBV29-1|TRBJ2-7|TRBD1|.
CSVARGDSSYEQYF
TGCAGCGTGGCTAGAGGGGACAGCTCCTACGAGCAGTACTTC
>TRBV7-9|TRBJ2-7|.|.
CASSPRGDGSYEQYF
TGTGCCAGCAGCCCGCGCGGGGACGGTTCCTACGAGCAGTACTTC
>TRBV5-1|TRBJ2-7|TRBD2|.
CASSLAELAGGYEQYF
TGCGCCAGCAGCTTGGCCGAACTAGCGGGGGGCTACGAGCAGTACTTC
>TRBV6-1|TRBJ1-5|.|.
CASNPQGTGQPQHF
TGTGCCAGCAATCCCCAGGGTACTGGGCAGCCCCAGCATTTT
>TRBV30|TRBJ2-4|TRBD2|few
CAWSGLAGAHQNIQYF
TGTGCCTGGAGTGGTCTAGCGGGAGCCCACCAAAACATTCAGTACTTC
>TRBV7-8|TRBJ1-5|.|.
CASSRDSDQPQHF
TGTGCCAGCAGCCGGGACTCGGATCAGCCCCAGCATTTT
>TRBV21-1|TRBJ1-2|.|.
CASSTKGAPPLYGYTF
TGTGCCAGCAGCACTAAAGGGGCCCCACCTCTCTATGGCTACACCTTC
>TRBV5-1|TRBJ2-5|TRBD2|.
CASSVTAGVGETQYF
TGCGCCAGCAGCGTGACAGCGGGAGTTGGAGAGACCCAGTACTTC
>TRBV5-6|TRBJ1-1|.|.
CASSPVWGGEAFF
TGTGCCAGCAGCCCGGTATGGGGGGGTGAAGCTTTCTTT
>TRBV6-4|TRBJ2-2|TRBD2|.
CASESGSGTGELFF
TGTGCCAGTGAGAGCGGGAGCGGCACCGGGGAGCTGTTTTTT
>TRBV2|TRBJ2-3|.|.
CASNGDKRWADTQYF
TGTGCCAGCAACGGAGACAAGCGGTGGGCAGATACGCAGTATTTT
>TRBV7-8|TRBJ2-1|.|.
CASSPRTGSYNEQFF
TGTGCCAGCAGCCCCCGGACTGGCTCCTACAATGAGCAGTTCTTC